This is a list of T cell receptor beta chains from one sample in a study of cytomegalovirus exposure and HLA in healthy donors. Some clones are missing from TCRdb's copy, which holds only in-frame ones; the method was immunoSEQ multiplex PCR. Its table records 100,000 to 150,000 clones. The sequenced sample consisted of PBMCs. The receptors shown here come from a man aged 30 to 45 in good health and CMV-seronegative. CDR3s include the opening cysteine and the closing phenylalanine or tryptophan. Fields, in order: CDR3 length, V gene, J gene, D gene, CDR3 DNA, CDR3 protein. The D gene is left open where the match is weak.

CDR3 length: 15; V gene: TRBV19; J gene: TRBJ2-2; D gene: TRBD2; CDR3 DNA: TGTGCCAGTAGTATCGGGGGGAGCTCCACCGGGGAGCTGTTTTTT; CDR3 protein: CASSIGGSSTGELFF
CDR3 length: 12; V gene: TRBV28; J gene: TRBJ2-7; D gene: .; CDR3 DNA: TGTGCCAGCAGTTATGGGGCTCACGAGCAGTACTTC; CDR3 protein: CASSYGAHEQYF
CDR3 length: 15; V gene: TRBV19; J gene: TRBJ1-6; D gene: .; CDR3 DNA: TGTGCCAGTAAAATAGAGAGCTCCTATAATTCACCCCTCCACTTT; CDR3 protein: CASKIESSYNSPLHF
CDR3 length: 15; V gene: TRBV5-1; J gene: TRBJ2-5; D gene: .; CDR3 DNA: TGCGCCAGCAGCTTACAACTAGGTGTACAAGAGACCCAGTACTTC; CDR3 protein: CASSLQLGVQETQYF
CDR3 length: 16; V gene: TRBV28; J gene: TRBJ2-6; D gene: TRBD2; CDR3 DNA: TGTGCCAGCAAGGGCGGGAGATACTCTGGGGCCAACGTCCTGACTTTC; CDR3 protein: CASKGGRYSGANVLTF
CDR3 length: 17; V gene: TRBV7-2; J gene: TRBJ2-7; D gene: .; CDR3 DNA: TGTGCCAGCAGCTTTGACGGAGGTTGCGGTAGCTCCTACGAGCAGTACTTC; CDR3 protein: CASSFDGGCGSSYEQYF
CDR3 length: 15; V gene: TRBV19; J gene: TRBJ1-5; D gene: .; CDR3 DNA: TGTGCCAGTAGTATGGCAGGGAAAATCAATCAGCCCCAGCATTTT; CDR3 protein: CASSMAGKINQPQHF
CDR3 length: 18; V gene: TRBV11-2; J gene: TRBJ2-5; D gene: TRBD2; CDR3 DNA: TGTGCCAGCAGCTCCGGACTAGCGGGAGGGGCGTACCAAGAGACCCAGTACTTC; CDR3 protein: CASSSGLAGGAYQETQYF
CDR3 length: 14; V gene: TRBV19; J gene: TRBJ2-7; D gene: .; CDR3 DNA: TGTGCCAGTAAGCCGATGGCTAGCTCCTACGAGCAGTACTTC; CDR3 protein: CASKPMASSYEQYF
CDR3 length: 17; V gene: TRBV7-9; J gene: TRBJ1-2; D gene: .; CDR3 DNA: TGTGCCAGCAGCTCCAGCCTCCGGACAGCAACCACCGATGGCTACACCTTC; CDR3 protein: CASSSSLRTATTDGYTF
CDR3 length: 18; V gene: TRBV5-1; J gene: TRBJ2-6; D gene: TRBD1; CDR3 DNA: TGCGCCAGCAGCTTGAGGGGACAGGGAGCGGCTGGGGCCAACGTCCTGACTTTC; CDR3 protein: CASSLRGQGAAGANVLTF
CDR3 length: 18; V gene: TRBV27; J gene: TRBJ2-1; D gene: TRBD2; CDR3 DNA: TGTGCCAGCAGTCTAACGCGGATGCTAGCGGCGAGATACAATGAGCAGTTCTTC; CDR3 protein: CASSLTRMLAARYNEQFF
CDR3 length: 16; V gene: TRBV19; J gene: TRBJ1-5; D gene: TRBD1; CDR3 DNA: TGTGCCAGTAGTGTTGGGACAGGGAATAGCAATCAGCCCCAGCATTTT; CDR3 protein: CASSVGTGNSNQPQHF
CDR3 length: 14; V gene: TRBV6-5; J gene: TRBJ1-1; D gene: TRBD1; CDR3 DNA: TGTGCCAGCAGAAAACAGGGGGCTTACACTGAAGCTTTCTTT; CDR3 protein: CASRKQGAYTEAFF
CDR3 length: 12; V gene: TRBV13; J gene: TRBJ1-1; D gene: TRBD1; CDR3 DNA: TGTGCCAGCAGCCCACAGGGGGCACGAGCTTTCTTT; CDR3 protein: CASSPQGARAFF
CDR3 length: 14; V gene: TRBV28; J gene: TRBJ2-7; D gene: .; CDR3 DNA: TGTGCCACCGTAGTACCCGGACAGCCCTACGAGCAGTACTTC; CDR3 protein: CATVVPGQPYEQYF
CDR3 length: 14; V gene: TRBV30; J gene: TRBJ2-3; D gene: TRBD2; CDR3 DNA: TGTGCCTGGACTCTAGCGGGAGGCACAGATACGCAGTATTTT; CDR3 protein: CAWTLAGGTDTQYF
CDR3 length: 14; V gene: TRBV7-2; J gene: TRBJ2-7; D gene: .; CDR3 DNA: TGTGCCAGCAGCTACCCGCCCCAGACTTACGAGCAGTACTTC; CDR3 protein: CASSYPPQTYEQYF
CDR3 length: 12; V gene: TRBV2; J gene: TRBJ2-1; D gene: .; CDR3 DNA: TGTGCCAGCAGTCGCACAGGGATCCGGGAGTTCTTC; CDR3 protein: CASSRTGIREFF
CDR3 length: 13; V gene: TRBV28; J gene: TRBJ2-2; D gene: TRBD2; CDR3 DNA: TGTGCCAGCAGTTTGGGGACTATCGGGGAGCTGTTTTTT; CDR3 protein: CASSLGTIGELFF
CDR3 length: 16; V gene: TRBV5-6; J gene: TRBJ2-7; D gene: TRBD2; CDR3 DNA: TGTGCCAGCAGCTTGGCCCTAGCGGGGATGGGCTACGAGCAGTACTTC; CDR3 protein: CASSLALAGMGYEQYF
CDR3 length: 16; V gene: TRBV19; J gene: TRBJ2-3; D gene: TRBD1; CDR3 DNA: TGTGCCAGTAGTATAGCTGAGACAGGGGGCACAGATACGCAGTATTTT; CDR3 protein: CASSIAETGGTDTQYF
CDR3 length: 12; V gene: TRBV29-1; J gene: TRBJ1-2; D gene: .; CDR3 DNA: TGCAGCGTTGAGGAGCGGGCAAGTGGCTACACCTTC; CDR3 protein: CSVEERASGYTF
CDR3 length: 17; V gene: TRBV2; J gene: TRBJ1-4; D gene: .; CDR3 DNA: TGTGCCAGCAGTGTAACGGAATTAGGGGCAACTAATGAAAAACTGTTTTTT; CDR3 protein: CASSVTELGATNEKLFF
CDR3 length: 15; V gene: TRBV28; J gene: TRBJ2-7; D gene: TRBD2; CDR3 DNA: TGTGCCAGCAGTCTGGCCGGGACTAGTAACTACGAGCAGTACTTC; CDR3 protein: CASSLAGTSNYEQYF
CDR3 length: 13; V gene: TRBV6-5; J gene: TRBJ2-1; D gene: TRBD1; CDR3 DNA: TGTGCCAGCAGTTTAACCGACAGGGGCGATCAGTTCTTC; CDR3 protein: CASSLTDRGDQFF
CDR3 length: 14; V gene: TRBV7-9; J gene: TRBJ2-1; D gene: .; CDR3 DNA: TGTGCCAGCAGCTTAGTAACCCCTCGGGGTGAGCAGTTCTTC; CDR3 protein: CASSLVTPRGEQFF
CDR3 length: 14; V gene: TRBV5-6; J gene: TRBJ2-7; D gene: .; CDR3 DNA: TGTGCCAGCAGCTTGGGAGTATGGTCCTACGAGCAGTACTTC; CDR3 protein: CASSLGVWSYEQYF
CDR3 length: 16; V gene: TRBV7-2; J gene: TRBJ2-3; D gene: TRBD1; CDR3 DNA: TGTGCCAGCAGCCGGACCGGGACAGGGGTGGGAGATACGCAGTATTTT; CDR3 protein: CASSRTGTGVGDTQYF
CDR3 length: 13; V gene: TRBV30; J gene: TRBJ2-7; D gene: TRBD1; CDR3 DNA: TGTGCCTGGAGCCGGGACAGGGGAGACGAGCAGTACTTC; CDR3 protein: CAWSRDRGDEQYF
CDR3 length: 14; V gene: TRBV5-1; J gene: TRBJ1-4; D gene: TRBD1; CDR3 DNA: TGCGCCAGCAGCACTGGGACAGGGAAAGAAAAACTGTTTTTT; CDR3 protein: CASSTGTGKEKLFF
CDR3 length: 17; V gene: TRBV7-8; J gene: TRBJ1-1; D gene: .; CDR3 DNA: TGTGCCAGCAGCTTAGGGAGGGTACCCCCGAGGAACACTGAAGCTTTCTTT; CDR3 protein: CASSLGRVPPRNTEAFF
CDR3 length: 15; V gene: TRBV19; J gene: TRBJ2-5; D gene: .; CDR3 DNA: TGTGCCAGTAGCCCCACCGGGACAAAGCAAGAGACCCAGTACTTC; CDR3 protein: CASSPTGTKQETQYF
CDR3 length: 15; V gene: TRBV27; J gene: TRBJ2-5; D gene: TRBD2; CDR3 DNA: TGTGCCAGCAGGCCGACTAGCGGGAGGGTGGAGACCCAGTACTTC; CDR3 protein: CASRPTSGRVETQYF
CDR3 length: 13; V gene: TRBV7-9; J gene: TRBJ2-7; D gene: .; CDR3 DNA: TGTGCCAGCAGGGGGGACATTTCCTACGAGCAGTACTTC; CDR3 protein: CASRGDISYEQYF
CDR3 length: 13; V gene: TRBV27; J gene: TRBJ1-1; D gene: .; CDR3 DNA: TGTGCCAGCAGCTGGACAGTGAACACTGAAGCTTTCTTT; CDR3 protein: CASSWTVNTEAFF
CDR3 length: 15; V gene: TRBV7-9; J gene: TRBJ2-1; D gene: TRBD2; CDR3 DNA: TGTGCCAGCAGGGTAGGCGGGAGGGGGACCAATGAGCAGTTCTTC; CDR3 protein: CASRVGGRGTNEQFF
CDR3 length: 16; V gene: TRBV11-2; J gene: TRBJ2-6; D gene: TRBD1; CDR3 DNA: TGTGCCAGCAGCCTCGACAGGGACTCTGGGGCCAACGTCCTGACTTTC; CDR3 protein: CASSLDRDSGANVLTF
CDR3 length: 13; V gene: TRBV30; J gene: TRBJ1-3; D gene: .; CDR3 DNA: TGTGCCTACGGACAGTTCTCTGGAAACACCATATATTTT; CDR3 protein: CAYGQFSGNTIYF
CDR3 length: 11; V gene: TRBV5-1; J gene: TRBJ2-7; D gene: .; CDR3 DNA: TGCGCCAGCAGCTACAACTACGAGCAGTACTTC; CDR3 protein: CASSYNYEQYF
CDR3 length: 15; V gene: TRBV7-8; J gene: TRBJ1-2; D gene: TRBD1; CDR3 DNA: TGTGCCAGCAGCCTCCGGGACAGGGCCGAGGGTGGCTACACCTTC; CDR3 protein: CASSLRDRAEGGYTF
CDR3 length: 11; V gene: TRBV5-4; J gene: TRBJ2-7; D gene: .; CDR3 DNA: TGTGCCAGCAGCCAACAGGACGAGCAGTACTTC; CDR3 protein: CASSQQDEQYF
CDR3 length: 13; V gene: TRBV30; J gene: TRBJ2-7; D gene: TRBD1; CDR3 DNA: TGTGCCTGGAGTACAGGGGATTCCTACGAGCAGTACTTC; CDR3 protein: CAWSTGDSYEQYF
CDR3 length: 16; V gene: TRBV25-1; J gene: TRBJ1-4; D gene: TRBD1; CDR3 DNA: TGTGCCAGCAGTGGGGGGACAGGGGCCTTTAATGAAAAACTGTTTTTT; CDR3 protein: CASSGGTGAFNEKLFF
CDR3 length: 14; V gene: TRBV7-9; J gene: TRBJ1-1; D gene: .; CDR3 DNA: TGTGCCAGCAGTTTTACGAGGGAGGCGACTGAAGCTTTCTTT; CDR3 protein: CASSFTREATEAFF
CDR3 length: 15; V gene: TRBV5-6; J gene: TRBJ2-7; D gene: TRBD2; CDR3 DNA: TGTGCCAGCAGCTCCGTTACTAGCGAATACTACGAGCAGTACTTC; CDR3 protein: CASSSVTSEYYEQYF
CDR3 length: 16; V gene: TRBV2; J gene: TRBJ2-2; D gene: .; CDR3 DNA: TGTGCCAGCAGTTGGGACTTCTCAGCGAACACCGGGGAGCTGTTTTTT; CDR3 protein: CASSWDFSANTGELFF
CDR3 length: 14; V gene: TRBV19; J gene: TRBJ1-1; D gene: TRBD1; CDR3 DNA: TGTGCCAGTAGTACCCTCGCAGGGGGCACTGAAGCTTTCTTT; CDR3 protein: CASSTLAGGTEAFF